This T cell receptor (beta chain) was found in a study of CD8 T cells in Susac syndrome. RNA was extracted with the RNeasy kit, and a quantity of roughly 0.45 to 1 ug was reverse transcribed using random hexamers. TCRdb called the immunoSEQ multiplex PCR reads again in MiXCR, with one record for every CDR3 protein. The sample holds under 200,000 distinct CDR3 sequences, approximately 94% seen once. FACS was used to enrich TEMRA cells, whereas the CD8+ and CD4+ T cells were obtained by negative isolation. The CDR3 runs 13 residues. The V gene's germline CDR1 is MNHEY and CDR2 SVGAGI. V was pared by 5 bases and J by 8 bases, with 15 bases between. This clonotype was seen a single time.

V and J are TRBV6-5 and TRBJ1-2; tentatively, D is TRBD1 (6 bases). The sequence was collected from a human donor with Susac syndrome. Sequencing input: CD4+ T cells from PBMCs. The CDR3 DNA follows: TGTGCCAGCAGTCAGGGACACGGTGACGGCTACACCTTC. This encodes CASSQGHGDGYTF.